This T cell receptor beta chain was identified during a study of OX40 agonist ivuxolimab in advanced cancers. Study-wide context: Ivuxolimab, an antibody that agonizes OX40 (CD134), was administered to the patients.

With V trimmed by 2 bases and J by 8 bases, 4 bases remained unmatched. The CDR3 covers 14 residues. Germline V gene lookup returns CDR1 MNHNY and CDR2 SVGAGI (reference sequence). The table came from immunoSEQ multiplex PCR; TCRdb's copy has only in-frame clones and leaves some out. Among under 70,000 clones listed, approximately 86% were seen once. The rearrangement uses TRBV6-6 and TRBJ2-1; TRBD1 matches at 9 bases. The clonotype comes from an adult with an advanced solid tumor such as melanoma, head and neck, liver or kidney cancer. This specimen was CD4+ or CD8+ T cells sorted from blood, taken in a trial of the OX40 agonist ivuxolimab. The CDR3 region has the DNA TGTGCCAGCAGTTACGGTACAGGGGGCGATGAGCAGTTCTTC. This codes for CASSYGTGGDEQFF.